This T cell receptor beta chain was identified in a study of PD-1 blockade in mismatch repair-deficient tumors. Study-wide results and caveats: Tumor-resident clones, often absent from pretreatment blood, expanded after pembrolizumab and then contracted.

This CDR3 is built from 14 residues. V lost 1 base and J lost 1; bases outside the gene matches: 2. CDR1 and CDR2 from the germline V gene are SGHDT and YYEEEE. TCRdb keeps only in-frame clones here, not all; method: immunoSEQ multiplex PCR. This repertoire shows approximately 40,000 clones, 70% to 80% found once; its top ten account for 20% to 25%. A note on this clone: Its antigen is currently unknown.

All patients were mismatch repair deficient, assessed by either PCR or immunohistochemistry. Material: peripheral blood, obtained 4 weeks after starting pembrolizumab. The rearrangement uses TRBV5-6 and TRBJ2-7; the match to TRBD2 covers 7 bases. This sequence originates from an adult with mismatch repair-deficient cancer. The CDR3 DNA is TGTGCCAGCAGCTTGAGGACTAGGTCCTACGAGCAGTACTTC. Its protein product is CASSLRTRSYEQYF.